These T cell receptor beta chains were read from a single sample in a study of blood T cell repertoires in COVID-19. Here immunoSEQ multiplex PCR was the method, and the copy in TCRdb shows in-frame clones only, minus some. The sample lists over 450,000 clones, approximately 92% occurring once. Sample: peripheral blood. Source of these receptors: a man aged 18-30 years with COVID-19, enrolled during active disease. The CDR3 runs from the conserved cysteine through the conserved F or W. D genes are given only for firm matches. Part of the rows lack a size; the others show once, few, many or a class for expanded clones.

NA once TRBJ1-3 TRBV25-1 TGTGCCAGCAGGGAAGGATTGGGGGCGGCTGGAAACACCATATATTTT CASREGLGAAGNTIYF
NA NA TRBJ1-1 TRBV11-3 TGTGCCAGCAGCTTAGATCCAGGGACTGACACTGAAGCTTTCTTT CASSLDPGTDTEAFF
NA NA TRBJ1-3 TRBV6-2/TRBV6-3 TGTGCCAGCAGTTACTCAGGGGGTGCCGGAAACACCATATATTTT CASSYSGGAGNTIYF
NA NA TRBJ2-6 TRBV6-4 TGTGCCTCGACTACCCTCTCTGGGGCCAACGTCCTGACTTTC CASTTLSGANVLTF
TRBD2 NA TRBJ2-5 TRBV3-1/TRBV3-2 TGTGCCAGCAGCGAGCGTAGCGGGGACCAAGAGACCCAGTACTTC CASSERSGDQETQYF
TRBD1 few TRBJ2-1 TRBV11-3 TGTGCCAGCAGCTTATCCCGGGCAGGGGGCGCCTTTTGGGGCGACAATGAGCAGTTCTTC CASSLSRAGGAFWGDNEQFF
TRBD2 NA TRBJ2-1 TRBV5-1 TGCGCCAGCAGCGGGCCTCCACTAGCGGGGGGATACAATGAGCAGTTCTTC CASSGPPLAGGYNEQFF
NA NA TRBJ1-1 TRBV15 TGTGCCACCAGCAGAGATCTAAGGGGAACAACAAACACTGAAGCTTTCTTT CATSRDLRGTTNTEAFF
TRBD2 NA TRBJ2-1 TRBV7-6 TGTGCCAGCAGCAGGACTAGCGGGGCTGTCGACCTTGAGCAGTTCTTC CASSRTSGAVDLEQFF
NA NA TRBJ1-1 TRBV7-3 TGTGCCAGCAGCCGAGGACAGAACACTGAAGCTTTCTTT CASSRGQNTEAFF
TRBD2 NA TRBJ2-1 TRBV5-4 TGTGCCAGCAGCACCGGGGGGTCGCCACCGAGCTCCTACAATGAGCAGTTCTTC CASSTGGSPPSSYNEQFF
TRBD1 NA TRBJ2-2 TRBV7-8 TGTGCCAGCAGCTTAGTGACAGGGGGCGTCACCGGGGAGCTGTTTTTT CASSLVTGGVTGELFF
TRBD2 NA TRBJ2-7 TRBV5-1 TGCGCCAGCAGCAAGACTAGCGGGCTCTACGAGCAGTACTTC CASSKTSGLYEQYF
TRBD1 NA TRBJ2-7 TRBV5-1 TGCGCCAGCAGCAACAGGACAGGCCTAAGCGAGCAGTACTTC CASSNRTGLSEQYF
TRBD1 NA TRBJ2-6 TRBV5-1 TGCGCCAGCACGACAGGGTCTGGGGCCAACGTCCTGACTTTC CASTTGSGANVLTF
NA NA TRBJ2-5 TRBV5-1 TGCGCCAGCAGCCTTCAAGAGACCCAGTACTTC CASSLQETQYF
NA NA TRBJ1-2 TRBV9 TGTGCCAGCAGCGTAGGAGGGAATTATGGCTACACCTTC CASSVGGNYGYTF
NA once TRBJ1-5 TRBV3-1/TRBV3-2 TGTGCCAGCAGCCAAGATCGTTCCCCGGGGGGTCAGCCCCAGCATTTT CASSQDRSPGGQPQHF
NA NA TRBJ2-5 TRBV2 TGTGCCAGCAAAGCGGAAGAGACCCAGTACTTC CASKAEETQYF
NA NA TRBJ1-2 TRBV3-1/TRBV3-2 TGTGCCAGCTTTCTCAACTATGGCGGCTACACCTTC CASFLNYGGYTF
TRBD2 NA TRBJ2-3 TRBV2 TGTGCCAGCAGTAATACTAGCGGGAGAAAATTCAGGGGGGATACGCAGTATTTT CASSNTSGRKFRGDTQYF
NA NA TRBJ2-5 TRBV6-5 TGTGCCAGCGGGAGGGGGCAAGAGACCCAGTACTTC CASGRGQETQYF
TRBD2 NA TRBJ2-3 TRBV7-3 TGTGCCAGCAGCCCAATAGCGGGACTCGGACTCCATACGCAGTATTTT CASSPIAGLGLHTQYF
TRBD1 once TRBJ2-1 TRBV7-3 TGTGCCAGCAGTTTAGGAGGGACAGGAGACAATGAGCAGTTCTTC CASSLGGTGDNEQFF
TRBD2 NA TRBJ2-1 TRBV6-6 TGTGCCAGCAAGGGTAGCGGGAGCTCCAATGAGCAGTTCTTC CASKGSGSSNEQFF
NA few TRBJ2-7 TRBV11-2 TGTGCCAGCAGCTTAGAACCTAGCTCCTCCTACGAGCAGTACTTC CASSLEPSSSYEQYF
TRBD1 NA TRBJ1-6 TRBV6-4 TGTGCCAGCAGGGGGACAGGCAATTCACCCCTCCACTTT CASRGTGNSPLHF
TRBD2 few TRBJ2-3 TRBV25-1 TGTGCCAGCAGTGACACTAGCGGGAGGGGAGATACGCAGTATTTT CASSDTSGRGDTQYF